The present T cell receptor (beta chain) was sequenced within a study of T-cell memory formation after mild COVID-19. Turning to the study itself: There were largely donor-specific TCR clusters.

Study-level points and caveats: The study detected some responding clones in pre-infection memory, suggesting cross-reactive memory joined.

This clonotype was seen more than once but under ten times. The antigen remains undetermined. Germline-derived CDR1 and CDR2 are SQVTM and ANQGSEA. V lost 7 bases, J lost 6 bases, and 8 bases stayed unmatched. CDR3 length equals 12 residues. Via MiXCR, TCRdb re-called the 5' RACE reads, giving one row per CDR3 protein. The table includes almost 550,000 distinct CDR3 sequences, about 20% detected once. Material: PBMCs or a T cell subset sorted from them (not recorded which). The sequence came from an adult woman who had mild COVID-19 (a few samples of this study predate the infection). Cell type and time point are not known. The J gene is TRBJ1-2, the V gene TRBV29-1; 7 nucleotides line up with TRBD1. CDR3 loop: CSADQGGHGYTF. CDR3 DNA: TGCAGCGCCGACCAGGGGGGCCATGGCTACACCTTC.